This section outlines one T cell receptor beta chain sequence together with its context. This clonotype was seen a few times. Its antigen is still unknown. The input lacks base qualities; no much larger clone sits a single base away. These data originate in a study of blood T cells in healthy people across ages (dated by TCRdb to about 2015). The study in broad terms: In model experiments, roughly one uniquely barcoded TCR beta cDNA molecule per two T cells was captured by template switching. To avoid experimental bias, donors of different ages were distributed randomly across sequencing lanes. Using the same blood draw, the study looked at two additional independent replicas of 1 million unique cDNA reads for two donors, one aged 18 to 29 and the other aged 80 or older. The study measured age-related changes in TCR beta repertoire diversity using deep sequencing normalized with unique cDNA molecular identifiers. The donors were divided into four age groups: young (average around 16 years), middle-aged (roughly 40), aged (approximately 62) and long-lived (more than 75). Overall study results and their limits: Estimates of total diversity from one million sequenced T cells were regarded as lower bounds and underestimates. Since profiling was done on bulk unsorted PBMCs, naive and antigen-experienced compartments could not be conclusively compared. The long-lived group showed more naive CD4+ T cells, fewer expanded clones and increased TCR diversity than the aged group, suggesting age selection. As age increased, observed TCR beta diversity per million T cells dropped in a roughly linear way, and a significant reduction was already evident by age about 40. Observed TCR beta diversity correlated strongly with the percentage of naive T cells measured by flow cytometry. Because donor CMV infection status was unknown, age-related changes in expanded clonotypes were potentially confounded.

V loses 0 bases of germline sequence and J loses 6 bases, and the interval between the two ends is 21 bases. The cysteine opens and the phenylalanine closes a CDR3 of 18 amino acids. The DNA shown is the 54-base CDR3, in frame from base 1. In the germline V gene (reference sequence), CDR1 corresponds to MNHEY and CDR2 to SMNVEV. To prepare the library, 5' RACE was applied. TCRdb shows the sequencer as Illumina HiSeq 2500. A second about 7 to 12 cycle PCR used a sample-barcoded 5' primer and a J-beta primer mix. Each TCR beta cDNA molecule received a unique molecular identifier from a template-switch 5' adaptor carrying 12 random nucleotides. At least 3 million CDR3-containing paired-end reads were obtained from each sample. All of the RNA was converted into first-strand cDNA using the Mint cDNA synthesis kit, with a TRBC-specific oligonucleotide serving as the primer. Following uracil-DNA glycosylase treatment, all cDNA underwent a first 18-cycle PCR with the universal primers M1SS and BC2_uni_R. The authors' pipeline ran thus. Normalization of each sample was performed by random selection of 1 million high-quality reads, each carrying a distinct molecular identifier. Instead of being binned into consensus sequences, reads with shared molecular identifiers were discarded. MiTCR, set to a Q25 quality threshold and the strictest error-elimination algorithm, was used for CDR3 identification, clonotype clustering and error correction. Lower-bound total TCR beta diversity was estimated with a nonparametric unseen species model using Euler transformation. Starting from the raw public reads, TCRdb applied fastp trimming at Q25, assembled clones with MiXCR and retained in-frame beta chains. Rows are combined by CDR3 protein, so each entry shows the most common genes and DNA. In this record, the V and J calls reflect TCRdb's handling and not the investigators' own analysis. The sample profile shows under 2 million distinct CDR3 sequences; about 31% of them were found once. The ten biggest clones cover roughly 12% of the sample.

The roughly 39 donors, aged about 6 to 90 years, were systemically healthy Caucasian individuals from Russia. Each donor gave ten milliliters of peripheral blood, drawn into EDTA-treated Vacutainer tubes. Ficoll-Paque density-gradient centrifugation was used to isolate PBMCs, with at least 6.5 million per sample. Trizol reagent was used to extract total RNA from the PBMCs, yielding at least 6 micrograms per sample. The percentages of naive CD45RAhigh/CD27high T cells were determined by flow cytometry on a PBMC aliquot from every donor. The rearrangement joined TRBV27 to TRBJ2-4; the D gene lacks a confident call. This TCR was sampled from a woman in her twenties or thirties in good health. Sequencing was done on a sample of blood. This receptor has the CDR3 CASSLSNGPRYARNIQYF. The DNA is as follows: TGTGCCAGCAGTTTATCGAACGGCCCTCGATACGCGAGAAACATTCAGTACTTC.